A single sample gave rise to the 10 T cell receptor beta chains below, sequenced in a study of T cell changes during pregnancy in multiple sclerosis. Libraries were prepared by immunoSEQ multiplex PCR; TCRdb keeps only in-frame clonotypes and omits some of them. The table has about 57,000 clones, about 92% seen once; the top ten hold about 1.8%. Here the sequenced sample was peripheral blood, taken after pregnancy. Receptor source: a female donor with multiple sclerosis, enrolled in a pregnancy study.

This rearrangement joins TRBV19 to TRBJ2-7; D is uncertain. Germline CDR1 reads LNHDA; CDR2 reads SQIVND (reference sequence). CDR3 size: 13 residues. Trimming took off 5 bases at V and 0 bases at J, with 8 bases between the two ends. As DNA, the CDR3 is TGTGCCAGTAGTTTTTCAGACTCCTACGAGCAGTACTTC. It specifies CASSFSDSYEQYF.

This chain uses TRBV5-4 with TRBJ2-1; the D gene is possibly TRBD2 (7 bases). The germline V gene has CDR1 SGHNT and CDR2 YYREEE (reference sequence). The CDR3 sequence is 18 residues long. V gave up 0 bases and J gave up 4 bases, with 20 bases separating them. The DNA of the CDR3 is TGTGCCAGCAGCTTGGGGGGGGCGGGAGTTCGCCAATACAATGAGCAGTTCTTC. This codes for CASSLGGAGVRQYNEQFF.

The CDR3 reads CASSVQGWPDTQYF. CDR3 DNA: TGTGCCAGCAGCGTTCAGGGTTGGCCAGATACGCAGTATTTT. The chain is built from TRBV9 and TRBJ2-3; perhaps TRBD1 as D (5 bases). The V end was cut by 2 bases, the J end by 4 bases, with 11 bases between. The CDR3 runs to 14 residues. The V gene's germline CDR1 is SGDLS and CDR2 YYNGEE.

The chain carries TRBV27 and TRBJ2-7; maybe TRBD1 (5 bases). CDR1 is MNHEY, CDR2 SMNVEV, per germline (reference sequence). The CDR3 loop spans 12 amino acids. Trimming stripped 9 bases from V and 0 bases from J, with 9 bases between. The CDR3 reads CARPGLSYEQYF. CDR3 DNA: TGTGCCAGACCAGGGCTCTCCTACGAGCAGTACTTC.

The chain recombines TRBV28 with TRBJ1-1, with TRBD1 identical over 7 bases. The CDR3 totals 21 residues. Germline-derived CDR1 and CDR2 are MDHEN and SYDVKM. Trimming cost V 3 bases and J 7 bases; bases outside gene matches: 29. CDR3 sequence reads: CASSFSTSRDRVGVGIGEAFF. The CDR3 DNA follows: TGTGCCAGCAGTTTCTCAACCTCTCGTGACAGGGTTGGGGTAGGCATTGGTGAAGCTTTCTTT.

The V and J genes are TRBV19 and TRBJ2-7; perhaps TRBD2 as D (6 bases). This CDR3 is built from 16 residues. Trimming removed 6 bases at V and 0 bases at J, with 18 bases between. The germline V gene has CDR1 LNHDA and CDR2 SQIVND (reference sequence). CDR3 sequence: CASSPVPGESSYEQYF. Here the CDR3 DNA reads TGTGCCAGTAGCCCCGTCCCGGGGGAATCCTCCTACGAGCAGTACTTC. The full variable domain, its missing parts supplied by reference TRBV19 and TRBJ2-7, is DGGITQSPKYLFRKEGQNVTLSCEQNLNHDAMYWYRQDPGQGLRLIYYSQIVNDFQKGDIAEGYSVSREKKESFPLTVTSAQKNPTAFYLCASSPVPGESSYEQYFGPGTRLTVT.

The chain has TRBV18 and TRBJ2-2; 10 bases are shared with TRBD1. This CDR3 has 15 residues. Looked up from germline, CDR1 is KGHSH and CDR2 is LQKENI. V dropped 3 bases and J dropped 4; count of bases not matched to a gene: 2. CDR3 sequence reads: CASSPWTGGTGELFF. CDR3 in DNA: TGTGCCAGCTCACCCTGGACAGGGGGCACCGGGGAGCTGTTTTTT.

V is TRBV4-3 and J is TRBJ2-1; tentatively, D is TRBD1 (5 bases). The CDR3 extends over 15 amino acids. Germline V gene sequence: CDR1 LGHNA, CDR2 YSLEER. V was cut by 0 bases and J by 1 base, with 7 bases left in between. In DNA, the CDR3 is TGCGCCAGCAGCCAAGATCGACAGTCCTACAATGAGCAGTTCTTC. Translating it yields CASSQDRQSYNEQFF.

This CDR3 reads CASSLVSLTYEQYF. The CDR3 coding sequence is TGTGCCAGCAGCTTAGTCTCCCTAACCTACGAGCAGTACTTC. V is TRBV7-2 and J is TRBJ2-7; D gene unclear. This CDR3 has 14 amino acids. Between the trimmed V and J ends, which lost 1 base and 2 bases, there was a span of 9 bases. Germline V gives CDR1 SGHTA, CDR2 FQGNSA.

The genes are TRBV10-3 and TRBJ1-4, with D tentatively TRBD1 (5 bases). The CDR3 totals 15 residues. Per the germline V gene, CDR1 is ENHRY and CDR2 is SYGVKD. Trimming removed 6 bases at V and 0 bases at J, with 11 bases between. DNA of the CDR3: TGTGCCATCAGGGACACGGGGGCAACTAATGAAAAACTGTTTTTT. This codes for CAIRDTGATNEKLFF.